This T cell receptor (beta chain) was documented in a study of cytomegalovirus exposure and HLA in healthy donors. Study-level results: Cytomegalovirus association was assigned to under 200 TCR beta chains. Most of the TCR beta V segments (in an earlier analysis) were productive either about 87% or about 30% of the time. The authors later found most CMV-associated TCR beta chains appeared HLA-restricted.

This clone turned up a few times. Its target is not known. A junction boundary mismatches the germline segment, possibly from a read error. PCR amplification relied on 60 Vbeta primers (plus 13 Jbeta primers). Sequencing used immunoSEQ multiplex PCR; TCRdb keeps in-frame clones, though not all of them. This table holds 95,000 to 150,000 clones, roughly 80% found once. The CDR3 extends over 15 amino acids. CDR1 and CDR2 from the germline V gene are SEHNR and FQNEAQ (reference sequence). The receptor comes from a man aged 25-45 years in good health and CMV-seronegative. This chain links TRBV7-9 with TRBJ2-7, with 8 bases fitting TRBD1. Sequenced material: PBMCs. The CDR3 sequence: CASSLMTGVSNEQYF. For the CDR3, the DNA is TGTGCCAGCAGCTTAATGACAGGGGTCTCCAACGAGCAGTACTTC.